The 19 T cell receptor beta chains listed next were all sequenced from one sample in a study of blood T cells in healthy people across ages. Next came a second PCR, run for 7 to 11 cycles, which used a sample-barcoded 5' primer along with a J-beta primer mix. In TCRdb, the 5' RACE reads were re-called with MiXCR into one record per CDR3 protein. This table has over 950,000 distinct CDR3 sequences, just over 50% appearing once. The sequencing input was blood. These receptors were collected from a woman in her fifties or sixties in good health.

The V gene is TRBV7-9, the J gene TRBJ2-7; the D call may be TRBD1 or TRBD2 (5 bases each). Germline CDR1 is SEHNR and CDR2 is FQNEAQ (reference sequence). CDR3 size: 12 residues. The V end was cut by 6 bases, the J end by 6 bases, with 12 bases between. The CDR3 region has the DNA TGTGCCAGCAGAGTACAGGACTCCGAGCAGTACTTC. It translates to CASRVQDSEQYF. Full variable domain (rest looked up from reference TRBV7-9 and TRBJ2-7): DTGVSQNPRHKITKRGQNVTFRCDPISEHNRLYWYRQTLGQGPEFLTYFQNEAQLEKSRLLSDRFSAERPKGSFSTLEIQRTEQGDSAMYLCASRVQDSEQYFGPGTRLTVT.

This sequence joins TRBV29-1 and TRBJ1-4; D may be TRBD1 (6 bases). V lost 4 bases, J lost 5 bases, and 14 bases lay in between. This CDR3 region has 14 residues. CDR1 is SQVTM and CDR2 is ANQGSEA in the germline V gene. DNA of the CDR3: TGCAGCGTTGCCATCGGGGGCCCGAATGAAAAACTGTTTTTT. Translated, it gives CSVAIGGPNEKLFF.

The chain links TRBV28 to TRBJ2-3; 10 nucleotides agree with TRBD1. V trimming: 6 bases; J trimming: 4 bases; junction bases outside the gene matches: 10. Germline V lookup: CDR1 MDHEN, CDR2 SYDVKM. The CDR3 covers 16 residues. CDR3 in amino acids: CASSRNRDRGADTQYF. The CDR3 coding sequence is TGTGCCAGCAGCCGAAACCGGGACAGGGGTGCAGATACGCAGTATTTT.

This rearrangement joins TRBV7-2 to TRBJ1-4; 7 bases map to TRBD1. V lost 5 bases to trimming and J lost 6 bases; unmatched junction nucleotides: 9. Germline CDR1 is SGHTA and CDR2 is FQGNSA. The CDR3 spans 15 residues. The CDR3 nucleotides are TGTGCCAGCAGCCCCAGGGGGGGCCTCTATGAAAAACTGTTTTTT. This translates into CASSPRGGLYEKLFF.

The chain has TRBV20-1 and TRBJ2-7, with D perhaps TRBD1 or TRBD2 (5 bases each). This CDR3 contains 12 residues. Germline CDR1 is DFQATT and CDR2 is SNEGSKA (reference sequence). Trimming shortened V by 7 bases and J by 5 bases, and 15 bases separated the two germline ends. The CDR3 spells CSVPGRNDEQYF. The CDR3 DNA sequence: TGCAGTGTACCGGGACGGAACGACGAGCAGTACTTC.

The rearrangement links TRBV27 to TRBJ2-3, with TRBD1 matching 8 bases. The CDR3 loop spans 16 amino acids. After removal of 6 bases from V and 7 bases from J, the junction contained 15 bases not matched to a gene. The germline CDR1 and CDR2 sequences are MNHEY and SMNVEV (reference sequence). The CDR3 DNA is TGTGCCAGCAGCTACACCGGGACAGGTGGGCTAAATACGCAGTATTTT. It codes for CASSYTGTGGLNTQYF.

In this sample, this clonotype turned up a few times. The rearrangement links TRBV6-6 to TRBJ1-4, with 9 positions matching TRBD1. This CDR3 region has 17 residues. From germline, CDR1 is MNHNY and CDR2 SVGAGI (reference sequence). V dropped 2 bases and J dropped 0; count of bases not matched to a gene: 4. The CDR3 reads CASSYGDRVSTNEKLFF. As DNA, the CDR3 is TGTGCCAGCAGTTACGGGGACAGGGTTTCAACTAATGAAAAACTGTTTTTT.

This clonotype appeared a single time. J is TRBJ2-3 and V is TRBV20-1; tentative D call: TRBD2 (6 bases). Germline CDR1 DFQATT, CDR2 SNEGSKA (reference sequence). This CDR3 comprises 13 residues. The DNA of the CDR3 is TGCAGGGGGGGAGGCCCGGGCACAGATACGCAGTATTTT. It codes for CRGGGPGTDTQYF.

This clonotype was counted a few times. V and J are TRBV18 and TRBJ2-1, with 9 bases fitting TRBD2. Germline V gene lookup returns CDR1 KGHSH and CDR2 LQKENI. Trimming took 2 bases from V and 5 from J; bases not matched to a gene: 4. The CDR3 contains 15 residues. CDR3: CASSPMLAGNNEQFF. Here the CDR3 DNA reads TGTGCCAGCTCACCAATGCTAGCGGGGAACAATGAGCAGTTCTTC.

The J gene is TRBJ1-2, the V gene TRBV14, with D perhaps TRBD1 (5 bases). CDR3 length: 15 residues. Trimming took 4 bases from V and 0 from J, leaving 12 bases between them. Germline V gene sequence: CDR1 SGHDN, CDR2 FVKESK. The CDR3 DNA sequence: TGTGCCAGCAGCCCATCGACAGCAGCTAACTATGGCTACACCTTC. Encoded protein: CASSPSTAANYGYTF.

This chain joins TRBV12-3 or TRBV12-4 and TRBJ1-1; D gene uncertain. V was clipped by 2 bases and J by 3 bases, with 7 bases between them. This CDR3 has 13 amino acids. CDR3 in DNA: TGTGCCAGCAGTTTAATAGGATACACTGAAGCTTTCTTT. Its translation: CASSLIGYTEAFF.

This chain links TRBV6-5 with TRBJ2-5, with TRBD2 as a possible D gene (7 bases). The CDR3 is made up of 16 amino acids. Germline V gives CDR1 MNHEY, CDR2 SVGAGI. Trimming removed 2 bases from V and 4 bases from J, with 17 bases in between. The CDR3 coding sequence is TGTGCCAGCAGTTACCCCGGGGGCTCGGGGGGAGAGACCCAGTACTTC. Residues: CASSYPGGSGGETQYF.

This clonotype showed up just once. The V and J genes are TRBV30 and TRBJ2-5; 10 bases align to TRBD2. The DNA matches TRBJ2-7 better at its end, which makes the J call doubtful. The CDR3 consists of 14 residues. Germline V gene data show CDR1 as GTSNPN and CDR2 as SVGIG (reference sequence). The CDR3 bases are TGTGCCTGGAGTCAACTAGCGGGACGCTACGAGCAGTACTTC. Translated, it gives CAWSQLAGRYEQYF.

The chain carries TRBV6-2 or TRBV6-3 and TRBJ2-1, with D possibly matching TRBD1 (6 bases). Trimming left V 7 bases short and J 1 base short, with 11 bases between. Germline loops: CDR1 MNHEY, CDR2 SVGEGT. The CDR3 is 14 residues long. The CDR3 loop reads CASNEQGSYNEQFF. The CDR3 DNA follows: TGTGCCAGCAACGAACAGGGTTCCTACAATGAGCAGTTCTTC.

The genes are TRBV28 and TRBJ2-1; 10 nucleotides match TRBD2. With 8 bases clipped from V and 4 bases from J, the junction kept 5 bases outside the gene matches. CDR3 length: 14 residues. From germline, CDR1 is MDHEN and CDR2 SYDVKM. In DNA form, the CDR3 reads TGTGCCAGCCAGCGGGGGGGGCCTTACAATGAGCAGTTCTTC. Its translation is CASQRGGPYNEQFF.

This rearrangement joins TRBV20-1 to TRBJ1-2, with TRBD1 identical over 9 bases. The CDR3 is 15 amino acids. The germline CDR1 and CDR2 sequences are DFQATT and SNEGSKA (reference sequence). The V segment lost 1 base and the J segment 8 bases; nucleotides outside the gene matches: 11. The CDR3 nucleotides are TGCAGTGCTAGAGTACCGGGACAGGGATCTACGGGCTACACCTTC. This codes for CSARVPGQGSTGYTF.

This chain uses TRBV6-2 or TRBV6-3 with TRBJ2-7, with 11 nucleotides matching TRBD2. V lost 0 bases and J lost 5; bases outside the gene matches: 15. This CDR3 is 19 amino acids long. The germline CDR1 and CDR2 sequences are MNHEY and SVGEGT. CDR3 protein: CASSYSRGTSGSFGDEQYF. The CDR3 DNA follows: TGTGCCAGCAGTTACTCGAGGGGGACTAGCGGATCCTTCGGGGACGAGCAGTACTTC.

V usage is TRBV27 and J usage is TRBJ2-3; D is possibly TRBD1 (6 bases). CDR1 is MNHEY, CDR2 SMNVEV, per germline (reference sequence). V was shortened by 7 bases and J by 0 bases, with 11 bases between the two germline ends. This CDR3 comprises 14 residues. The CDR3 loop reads CASNQGLSTDTQYF. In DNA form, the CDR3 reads TGTGCCAGCAATCAGGGGCTGAGCACAGATACGCAGTATTTT.

The CDR3 loop reads CASSFSAGEDPNEQYF. For the CDR3, the DNA is TGTGCCAGCAGTTTCTCAGCGGGAGAGGATCCCAATGAGCAGTACTTC. The V gene is TRBV27, the J gene TRBJ2-5; 8 bases are a match to TRBD2. Germline V gene lookup returns CDR1 MNHEY and CDR2 SMNVEV (reference sequence). V lost 3 bases, J lost 11 bases, and 17 bases stayed unmatched. This CDR3 has 16 amino acids.